This paragraph reports one T cell receptor beta chain. Its specificity is not known. Germline and junction disagree at one end, which may indicate a read error. Different DNA sequences within this sample yield the same CDR3. This specimen comes from a study of OX40 agonist ivuxolimab in advanced cancers. Background on the study: The patients received agonistic anti-OX40 (CD134) antibody ivuxolimab. Partial responses were recorded for three patients, including one with hepatocellular carcinoma and two with cutaneous melanoma.

The germline gives CDR1 MNHNS, CDR2 SASEGT. The CDR3 has 15 residues. Findings of the study overall: The 0.1-3.0 mg/kg partial responders had among the lowest clonal expansion. At doses 0.1 to 3.0 mg/kg, CD4+ and CD8+ clones expanded.

Clones were sequenced by immunoSEQ multiplex PCR, and TCRdb holds only the in-frame ones, with some missing. The sample gives tens of thousands of clones, roughly 86% of which show up once; about 13% is in the top ten. The sequence derives from an adult with an advanced solid tumor such as melanoma, head and neck, liver or kidney cancer. The gene calls are TRBV6-1 and TRBJ1-2; D remains ambiguous. The material sequenced was CD4+ or CD8+ T cells sorted from blood, taken in a trial of the OX40 agonist ivuxolimab. The CDR3 reads CASREDPIGVYGYTF. The CDR3 DNA reads TGTGCCAGCAGAGAAGACCCAATAGGTGTCTATGGCTACACCTTC.